This T cell receptor (beta chain) emerged from a study of blood T cell repertoires in COVID-19 (TCRdb year 2020). With regard to the full study: Samples from collaborators originated in the United States, Italy and Spain and spanned both the acute and convalescent phases of COVID-19. Samples came from the ongoing ImmuneRACE study (first 160 participants) plus 1,254 subjects from 6 global collaborators. HLA class I and class II types, where available, came from metadata supplied by the sample provider rather than from assay-based typing. Sample metadata almost always included a de-identified subject ID, COVID-19 status, age in years and sex. The repertoires were released in a freely available public database meant as a resource for research on the immune response to SARS-CoV-2. The material from the prospective study consisted of cDNA or gDNA derived from T cells, B-cell-depleted T cells, or PBMCs. The dataset comprised deeply sampled blood TCRbeta repertoires from subjects exposed to, actively infected with, or recovered from COVID-19. The paper as a whole reports these results and caveats: The quantity of clinical and demographic metadata differed by source and by participant and was supplied without curation.

The CDR3 numbers 13 residues from cysteine through phenylalanine. Of the read, only the CDR3 DNA is kept; its 39 bases are in frame from base 1. For CDR1 and CDR2, the germline V gene lists SGHTA and FQGNSA. V is shortened by 2 bases, J by 5 bases, and the region joining them spans 8 bases. TCRbeta CDR3 regions were amplified from genomic DNA by means of the immunoSEQ Assay, a bias-controlled multiplex PCR. The source study handled its data this way. The number of nucleated cells in each sample was estimated from the amplification of reference gene primers within the assay. To quantify the absolute abundance of each unique TCRbeta CDR3 rearrangement, sequence reads were collapsed and filtered. Productive Simpson clonality was computed per sample as the square root of Simpson's diversity index over productive rearrangements. TCRdb re-hosts the immuneACCESS table, in-frame sequences only. Its copies lack some clones; in the studies checked, an unresolved V gene accounts for under half of them, and the cause for the rest is not known. The V and J calls and clone size were taken over from that table, and D and trimming were inferred from the DNA. In all, the sample holds tens of thousands of clones, and about 85% of those were seen once. The ten largest clonotypes hold 22% of the sample.

One collaborating source in Seattle enrolled patients while the patients were actively infected and followed the patients over time throughout the course of disease. The collaborating institutions used their own protocols to collect whole blood in K2EDTA tubes. Collaborator samples were shipped for TCRbeta analysis as frozen whole blood, isolated PBMCs, or DNA extracted from either sample type. Concerning this clone: Its antigen is not yet known. Base quality data are lacking; no much larger clone is found one base away.

Sequencing input: peripheral blood. The chain uses TRBV7-2 and TRBJ2-3; TRBD1 is perhaps the D gene, given 5 matching bases. This sequence was found in a woman of 80 years or more with COVID-19, enrolled during active disease. The CDR3 sequence is CASSLTRGDTQYF. The DNA sequence is TGTGCCAGCAGCTTAACAAGGGGAGATACGCAGTATTTT.